Sequencing of this TCR beta chain was carried out in a study of Ad26.COV2.S vaccination and SARS-CoV-2 variants. For the study at large: The study gave Ad26.COV2.S intramuscularly, once or twice 56 days apart. Study outcomes and limitations: Substantial response breadth was reportedly seen for spike-specific CD8+ and CD4+ T cells after vaccination. The TCR breadth and depth analyses may have understated or missed part of the total T cell responses.

Assay used: immunoSEQ multiplex PCR; TCRdb lists only in-frame clones, some missing. This table holds about 350,000 clones, roughly 91% found once. Described treatment: approximately 18 received Ad26.COV2.S at low or high dose, single or two shots; about 5 received placebo; per-sample allocation not given. All samples were drawn on day 63, counting from the first vaccine or placebo injection. For this clone: The antigen is unknown.

Germline V gene lookup returns CDR1 SNHLY and CDR2 FYNNEI. V was cut by 3 bases and J by 4 bases, with 13 bases left in between. This CDR3 comprises 14 residues. The sample was peripheral blood, taken in a trial of Ad26.COV2.S vaccine versus placebo. The clonotype was recovered from a person aged 18 to 65 who received the Ad26.COV2.S COVID-19 vaccine or a placebo. The chain couples TRBV2 to TRBJ2-7; either TRBD1 or TRBD2 may supply D (5 bases each). CDR3 sequence: CASSEGRGPYEQYF. The DNA of the CDR3 is TGTGCCAGCAGTGAGGGAAGGGGACCTTACGAGCAGTACTTC. The full variable domain, its missing parts supplied by reference TRBV2 and TRBJ2-7, is EPEVTQTPSHQVTQMGQEVILRCVPISNHLYFYWYRQILGQKVEFLVSFYNNEISEKSEIFDDQFSVERPDGSNFTLKIRSTKLEDSAMYFCASSEGRGPYEQYFGPGTRLTVT.